The rows below give T cell receptor beta chains drawn from one sample of a study of T cells in Graves' hyperthyroidism and ophthalmopathy. TCRdb re-called the multiplex PCR reads with MiXCR, one entry per CDR3 protein. The sample includes about 690,000 distinct CDR3 sequences, roughly a sixth seen only once; the top ten take about a sixth. Sequenced input: blood. These TCRs come from a man aged 50-59 years with Graves' hyperthyroidism. CDR3s include the opening cysteine and the closing phenylalanine or tryptophan. D genes are given only for firm matches. Size is omitted from some rows. Given values are once, few, many or a class for expanded clones.

TRBJ1-3 | 13 | many | NA | TRBV18 | CASSPPGGNTIYF | TGTGCCAGCTCACCACCAGGGGGAAACACCATATATTTT
TRBJ2-4 | 18 | NA | NA | TRBV7-9 | CASSLDDSGAPTENIQYF | TGTGCCAGCAGCTTAGACGATTCGGGGGCGCCGACCGAAAACATTCAGTACTTC
TRBJ1-6 | 14 | many | TRBD1 | TRBV12-3/TRBV12-4 | CAINKGTARSPLHF | TGTGCCATCAATAAAGGGACAGCGAGGTCACCCCTCCACTTT
TRBJ2-3 | 14 | NA | TRBD1 | TRBV20-1 | CSARDNTGADTQYF | TGCAGTGCTAGAGACAACACAGGGGCAGATACGCAGTATTTT
TRBJ2-5 | 14 | many | TRBD1 | TRBV9 | CASSVEGQGETQYF | TGTGCCAGCAGCGTAGAGGGACAGGGAGAGACCCAGTACTTC
TRBJ2-6 | 19 | NA | NA | TRBV7-3 | CASSLPKTESSSGANVLTF | TGTGCCAGCAGCTTACCTAAAACAGAGTCTAGCTCTGGGGCCAACGTCCTGACTTTC
TRBJ2-1 | 16 | NA | TRBD2 | TRBV19 | CASSIGGTSGIGEQFF | TGTGCCAGTAGTATAGGTGGGACTAGCGGGATAGGTGAGCAGTTCTTC
TRBJ2-1 | 15 | many | TRBD2 | TRBV7-9 | CASSPGGLADNEQFF | TGTGCCAGCAGCCCTGGGGGACTAGCGGACAATGAGCAGTTCTTC
TRBJ1-5 | 14 | NA | NA | TRBV6-1 | CASSEHGGNQPQHF | TGTGCCAGCAGTGAACACGGCGGCAATCAGCCCCAGCATTTT
TRBJ2-3 | 16 | few | NA | TRBV27 | CASRIKAGRGTDTQYF | TGTGCCAGCAGGATTAAGGCGGGGCGAGGCACAGATACGCAGTATTTT
TRBJ2-3 | 13 | many | NA | TRBV10-3 | CAISYRDTDTQYF | TGTGCCATCAGTTATCGGGACACAGATACGCAGTATTTT
TRBJ2-3 | 16 | many | NA | TRBV10-3 | CAISQSQAVFSDTQYF | TGTGCCATCAGCCAGAGTCAAGCCGTGTTTTCAGATACGCAGTATTTT
TRBJ2-2 | 18 | few | NA | TRBV3-1 | CASSQDPGQYSNTGELFF | TGTGCCAGCAGCCAAGATCCCGGACAATACTCGAACACCGGGGAGCTGTTTTTT
TRBJ2-7 | 15 | many | TRBD2 | TRBV6-5 | CASSYSGTSLGEQYF | TGTGCCAGCAGTTACTCAGGGACTAGCCTAGGGGAGCAGTACTTC
TRBJ2-5 | 15 | few | NA | TRBV28 | CASSLGGAQGETQYF | TGTGCCAGCAGTTTAGGCGGGGCGCAGGGAGAGACCCAGTACTTC
TRBJ1-2 | 13 | many | NA | TRBV2 | CASKSPREYGYTF | TGTGCCAGCAAATCACCGAGGGAATATGGCTACACCTTC
TRBJ2-1 | 15 | NA | NA | TRBV9 | CASSVDRVVWDEQFF | TGTGCCAGCAGCGTAGACAGGGTGGTATGGGATGAGCAGTTCTTC
TRBJ2-7 | 17 | few | TRBD1 | TRBV27 | CASSLSWSRTGAYEQYF | TGTGCCAGCAGTTTATCGTGGTCTAGGACAGGGGCCTACGAGCAGTACTTC
TRBJ2-2 | 16 | many | TRBD2 | TRBV27 | CASSPIAGARAGELFF | TGTGCCAGCAGTCCCATAGCGGGAGCGAGGGCCGGGGAGCTGTTTTTT
TRBJ2-2 | 14 | few | NA | TRBV7-9 | CASSLEAKKGELFF | TGTGCCAGCAGCTTAGAGGCCAAGAAGGGGGAGCTGTTTTTT
TRBJ1-4 | 17 | many | NA | TRBV27 | CASSLSRRGSTNEKLFF | TGTGCCAGCAGTTTATCGCGGAGGGGATCAACTAATGAAAAACTGTTTTTT
TRBJ2-1 | 15 | many | NA | TRBV20-1 | CSARDQRVLDNEQFF | TGCAGTGCTAGAGATCAACGGGTATTAGACAATGAGCAGTTCTTC
TRBJ2-3 | 12 | few | NA | TRBV30 | CAWSEVLDTQYF | TGTGCCTGGAGTGAAGTATTGGATACGCAGTATTTT
TRBJ1-1 | 13 | NA | NA | TRBV9 | CASSVEGKPEAFF | TGTGCCAGCAGCGTAGAAGGGAAACCTGAAGCTTTCTTT
TRBJ1-3 | 15 | few | NA | TRBV30 | CAWSGGLRSGNTIYF | TGTGCCTGGAGCGGCGGACTGCGCTCTGGAAACACCATATATTTT
TRBJ2-1 | 17 | few | TRBD1 | TRBV7-9 | CASSFFTGTGWDNEQFF | TGTGCCAGCAGCTTTTTTACCGGGACAGGGTGGGACAATGAGCAGTTCTTC
TRBJ1-5 | 15 | NA | NA | TRBV27 | CASSHLGGRNQPQHF | TGTGCCAGCAGCCACTTGGGGGGCAGGAATCAGCCCCAGCATTTT
TRBJ2-1 | 15 | NA | NA | TRBV3-1 | CASSLGAQTNNEQFF | TGTGCCAGCAGCCTTGGGGCTCAAACAAACAATGAGCAGTTCTTC
TRBJ1-1 | 14 | many | NA | TRBV2 | CATQDRDGNTEAFF | TGTGCCACCCAAGACCGGGACGGGAACACTGAAGCTTTCTTT
TRBJ2-1 | 17 | few | NA | TRBV18 | CASSPPGLRSSYNEQFF | TGTGCCAGCTCACCACCTGGACTAAGGAGCTCCTACAATGAGCAGTTCTTC
TRBJ1-5 | 15 | NA | NA | TRBV3-1 | CASSDAGIGNQPQHF | TGTGCCAGCAGCGACGCAGGGATCGGCAATCAGCCCCAGCATTTT
TRBJ2-1 | 18 | many | NA | TRBV11-2 | CASSSGALLPWPGDEQFF | TGTGCCAGCAGCTCGGGGGCGTTGCTTCCCTGGCCGGGCGATGAGCAGTTCTTC
TRBJ2-3 | 16 | many | TRBD2 | TRBV27 | CASSLFLAGVTDTQYF | TGTGCCAGCAGTTTATTCCTAGCGGGAGTAACAGATACGCAGTATTTT
TRBJ2-5 | 12 | many | NA | TRBV27 | CASRSGRETQYF | TGTGCCAGCAGATCCGGGAGAGAGACCCAGTACTTC
TRBJ2-7 | 14 | NA | NA | TRBV7-2 | CASSLRRASVEQYF | TGTGCCAGCAGCTTGAGAAGGGCTTCCGTCGAGCAGTACTTC
TRBJ1-2 | 9 | NA | NA | TRBV3-2 | CASKYGYTF | TGTGCCAGTAAATATGGCTACACCTTC
TRBJ2-1 | 15 | few | TRBD2 | TRBV7-2 | CASSLTGGLNNEQFF | TGTGCCAGCAGCTTAACGGGAGGGCTCAACAATGAGCAGTTCTTC
TRBJ2-7 | 13 | many | NA | TRBV18 | CASSKWSSYEQYF | TGTGCCAGCTCAAAGTGGAGCTCCTACGAGCAGTACTTC
TRBJ2-3 | 15 | many | TRBD2 | TRBV29-1 | CSASASGKSTDTQYF | TGCAGCGCCTCGGCTAGCGGGAAAAGCACAGATACGCAGTATTTT
TRBJ1-1 | 14 | few | NA | TRBV20-1 | CSAGDSYGGTEAFF | TGCAGTGCTGGAGACAGCTACGGGGGCACTGAAGCTTTCTTT
TRBJ2-7 | 15 | few | TRBD1 | TRBV5-4 | CASSFPGQGVYEQYF | TGTGCCAGCAGCTTCCCGGGACAGGGCGTGTACGAGCAGTACTTC
TRBJ2-2 | 15 | few | TRBD2 | TRBV6-2/TRBV6-3 | CASKTSGRKAGELFF | TGTGCCAGCAAAACTAGCGGGAGGAAGGCCGGGGAGCTGTTTTTT
TRBJ2-7 | 15 | NA | TRBD2 | TRBV2 | CASDSRGLYSYEQYF | TGTGCCAGCGACAGTAGGGGACTATACTCCTACGAGCAGTACTTC
TRBJ1-5 | 14 | once | NA | TRBV7-3 | CASSSGDSNQLQHF | TGTGCCAGCAGCTCGGGGGATAGCAATCAGCTCCAGCATTTT
TRBJ1-2 | 15 | NA | NA | TRBV24-1 | CATSDSYGLSYGYTF | TGTGCCACCAGTGATTCTTATGGACTGTCCTATGGCTACACCTTC
TRBJ1-1 | 11 | few | NA | TRBV10-3 | CAISVGTEAFF | TGTGCCATCAGTGTTGGCACTGAAGCTTTCTTT
TRBJ1-1 | 12 | many | NA | TRBV24-1 | CATSDLSHRAFF | TGTGCCACCAGTGATTTGTCACATCGGGCTTTCTTT
TRBJ1-1 | 14 | NA | TRBD1 | TRBV7-6 | CASSSWDRNTEAFF | TGTGCCAGCAGCTCCTGGGACAGGAACACTGAAGCTTTCTTT
TRBJ2-3 | 16 | many | TRBD2 | TRBV28 | CASTERGGTSTDTQYF | TGTGCCAGCACCGAAAGGGGAGGGACTAGCACAGATACGCAGTATTTT
TRBJ2-3 | 15 | NA | NA | TRBV27 | CASSLSMGPQGTQYF | TGTGCCAGCAGTTTATCGATGGGGCCTCAAGGTACGCAGTATTTT
TRBJ2-7 | 13 | NA | NA | TRBV19 | CASSMGLVSEQYF | TGTGCCAGTAGTATGGGTTTGGTCTCCGAGCAGTACTTC
TRBJ2-7 | 15 | few | NA | TRBV27 | CASSFTPQRGHEQYF | TGTGCCAGCAGTTTCACCCCTCAGCGCGGCCACGAGCAGTACTTC
TRBJ1-1 | 14 | NA | NA | TRBV7-9 | CSSSATEMSTEAFF | TGTTCCAGCAGCGCGACAGAGATGAGCACTGAAGCTTTCTTT
TRBJ2-5 | 16 | NA | TRBD2 | TRBV7-3 | CASRRRLADLQETQYF | TGTGCCAGCAGGCGAAGACTAGCGGATCTCCAAGAGACCCAGTACTTC
TRBJ2-1 | 14 | many | TRBD2 | TRBV30 | CASDSGRGNNEQFF | TGTGCATCCGATAGCGGGAGAGGTAACAATGAGCAGTTCTTC
TRBJ1-1 | 16 | NA | NA | TRBV4-1 | CASSQVHLGWNTEAFF | TGCGCCAGCAGCCAAGTTCACCTCGGCTGGAACACTGAAGCTTTCTTT
TRBJ2-3 | 18 | many | TRBD2 | TRBV6-1 | CASSSPLGAGLSTDTQYF | TGTGCCAGCAGTTCCCCACTAGGAGCGGGGCTTAGCACAGATACGCAGTATTTT
TRBJ2-7 | 13 | many | NA | TRBV28 | CASRPHGSNEQYF | TGTGCCAGCAGGCCTCATGGGTCCAACGAGCAGTACTTC
TRBJ2-4 | 15 | many | NA | TRBV11-2 | CASSDRTVAKNIQYF | TGTGCCAGCAGCGACCGGACAGTAGCCAAAAACATTCAGTACTTC